This T cell receptor beta chain was retrieved from a study of shared clonotypes between healthy human individuals. Clones were read by immunoSEQ multiplex PCR, and TCRdb kept only the in-frame ones, dropping some. The sample lists 980,000 or so clones, approximately 80% seen once, with roughly 1.5% in the top ten. Worth noting for this clone: At one end, the junction sequence differs from germline, possibly due to a read error. In the same sample, other DNA sequences code for this CDR3.

The CDR3 contains 13 residues. The germline gives CDR1 MNHNS, CDR2 SASEGT. This chain uses TRBV6-1 with TRBJ2-7; D is perhaps TRBD1 or TRBD2 (5 bases each). The sequenced sample consisted of memory CD4+ T cells sorted from blood. The subset: CD45RA-negative fraction. This receptor was taken from a man aged 18 to 29 in good health. The CDR3 region is CASTWGRDYEQYF. The DNA of the CDR3 is TGTGCCAGCACATGGGGCCGGGATTACGAGCAGTACTTT.